This TCR beta chain was identified in a study of regulatory T cells in long-lasting Graves disease. Looking at the study overall: Graves' cases, newly diagnosed, had used antithyroid drugs under 3 months. The study's findings and limits: TCR diversity was lower in persistent Graves' patients than in newly diagnosed ones.

The time point: newly diagnosed GD, antithyroid drugs for less than 3 months. RNA isolated from PBMCs was used to make the TCR library. This CDR3 region has 16 residues. Germline values: CDR1 MDHEN, CDR2 SYDVKM. After removal of 5 bases from V and 6 bases from J, the junction contained 11 bases not matched to a gene. Library construction for TCR beta used iRepertoire HTBI primers and Arm-PCR of CDR3 regions. TCRdb recomputed calls from the multiplex PCR reads with MiXCR, one row per CDR3 protein. The sample shows roughly 420,000 distinct CDR3 sequences, around 16% of them seen only once. This clonotype was counted once. As yet, its antigen is unknown.

The sequencing used peripheral blood mononuclear cells (PBMCs), collected at new diagnosis, from a patient treated with antithyroid drugs. The chain couples TRBV28 to TRBJ2-2; 8 bases are a match to TRBD2. The receptor was isolated from a female donor with Graves disease. The CDR3 DNA is TGTGCCAGCAGTAAGGCCGGGACTAGTGGGTCCGGGGAGCTGTTTTTT. Amino acid sequence: CASSKAGTSGSGELFF.